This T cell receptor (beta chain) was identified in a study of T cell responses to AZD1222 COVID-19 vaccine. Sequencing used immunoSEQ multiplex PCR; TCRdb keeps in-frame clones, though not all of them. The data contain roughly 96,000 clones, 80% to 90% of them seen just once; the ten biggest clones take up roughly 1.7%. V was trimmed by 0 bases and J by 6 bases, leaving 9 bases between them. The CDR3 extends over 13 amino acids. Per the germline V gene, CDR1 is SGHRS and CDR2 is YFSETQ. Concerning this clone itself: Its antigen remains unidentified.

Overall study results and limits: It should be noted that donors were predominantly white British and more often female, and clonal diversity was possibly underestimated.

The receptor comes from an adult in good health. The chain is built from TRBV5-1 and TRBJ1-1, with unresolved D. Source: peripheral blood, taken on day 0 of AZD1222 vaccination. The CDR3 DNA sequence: TGCGCCAGCAGCTTGGTTCGGCCGGCTGAAGCTTTCTTT. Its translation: CASSLVRPAEAFF.